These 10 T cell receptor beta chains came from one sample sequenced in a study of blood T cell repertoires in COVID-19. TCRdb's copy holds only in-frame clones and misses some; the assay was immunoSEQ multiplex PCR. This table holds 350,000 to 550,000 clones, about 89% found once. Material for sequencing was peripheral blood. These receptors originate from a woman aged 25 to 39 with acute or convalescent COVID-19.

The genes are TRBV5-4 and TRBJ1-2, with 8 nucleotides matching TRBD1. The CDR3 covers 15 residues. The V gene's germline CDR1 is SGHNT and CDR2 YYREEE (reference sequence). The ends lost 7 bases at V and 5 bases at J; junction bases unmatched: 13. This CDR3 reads CASFAIGTGVYGYTF. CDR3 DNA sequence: TGTGCCAGCTTCGCGATCGGGACAGGAGTTTATGGCTACACCTTC.

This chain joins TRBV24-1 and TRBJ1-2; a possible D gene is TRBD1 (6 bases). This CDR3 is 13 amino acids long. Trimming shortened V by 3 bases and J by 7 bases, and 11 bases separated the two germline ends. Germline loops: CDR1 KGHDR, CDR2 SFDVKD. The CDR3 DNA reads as TGTGCCACCAGTGATGGGACAATTGTTGGCTACACCTTC. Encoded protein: CATSDGTIVGYTF.

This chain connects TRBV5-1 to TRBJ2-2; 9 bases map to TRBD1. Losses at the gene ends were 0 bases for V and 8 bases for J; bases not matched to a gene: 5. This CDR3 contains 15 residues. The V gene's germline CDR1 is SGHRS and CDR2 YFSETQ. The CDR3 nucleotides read TGCGCCAGCAGCTTGGCAGACAGGGGGACAGGGGAGCTGTTTTTT. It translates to CASSLADRGTGELFF.

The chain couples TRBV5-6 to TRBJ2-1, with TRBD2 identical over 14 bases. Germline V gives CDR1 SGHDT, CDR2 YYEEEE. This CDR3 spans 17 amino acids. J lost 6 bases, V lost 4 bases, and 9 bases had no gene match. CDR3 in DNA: TGTGCCAGCAGCAAGACTAGCGGGGGGGCAGTTAGCAATGAGCAGTTCTTC. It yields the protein CASSKTSGGAVSNEQFF.

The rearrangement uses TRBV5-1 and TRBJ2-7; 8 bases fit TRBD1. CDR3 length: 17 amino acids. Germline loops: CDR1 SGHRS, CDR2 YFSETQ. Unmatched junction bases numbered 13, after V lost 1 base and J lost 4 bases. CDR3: CASSLSYFSDRAYEQYF. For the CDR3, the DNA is TGCGCCAGCAGCTTGTCTTATTTTTCGGACAGGGCTTACGAGCAGTACTTC.

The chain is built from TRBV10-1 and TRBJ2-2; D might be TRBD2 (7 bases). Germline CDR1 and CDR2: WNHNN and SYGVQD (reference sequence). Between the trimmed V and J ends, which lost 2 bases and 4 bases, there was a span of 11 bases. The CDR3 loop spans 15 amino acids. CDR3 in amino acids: CASSEGGAGTGELFF. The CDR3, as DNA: TGCGCCAGCAGTGAGGGGGGGGCTGGCACCGGGGAGCTGTTTTTT.

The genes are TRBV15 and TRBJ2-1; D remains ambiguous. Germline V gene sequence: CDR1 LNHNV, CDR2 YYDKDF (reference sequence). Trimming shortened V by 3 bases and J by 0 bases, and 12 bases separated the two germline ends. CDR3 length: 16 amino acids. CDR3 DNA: TGTGCCACCAGCAGTAAAACAGTGAGCTCCTACAATGAGCAGTTCTTC. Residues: CATSSKTVSSYNEQFF.

The CDR3 nucleotides read TGTGCCAGCAGTTTCAATCACAGGTCCTACGAGCAGTACTTC. It specifies CASSFNHRSYEQYF. V gene TRBV6-5 combines with J gene TRBJ2-7; TRBD1 is a possible D gene (5 bases). This CDR3 contains 14 residues. Trimming cost V 4 bases and J 1 base, with 11 bases left between them. The germline gives CDR1 MNHEY, CDR2 SVGAGI.

The CDR3 DNA reads TGTGCCAGCATCCCCTCCCGGGCAGGGATGAATTCACCCCTCCACTTT. Protein product: CASIPSRAGMNSPLHF. The chain uses TRBV5-6 and TRBJ1-6; a possible D gene is TRBD1 (5 bases). Trimming cost V 6 bases and J 7 bases, with 20 bases left between them. The length of the CDR3 is 16 residues. Germline V CDR1 and CDR2: SGHDT, YYEEEE.

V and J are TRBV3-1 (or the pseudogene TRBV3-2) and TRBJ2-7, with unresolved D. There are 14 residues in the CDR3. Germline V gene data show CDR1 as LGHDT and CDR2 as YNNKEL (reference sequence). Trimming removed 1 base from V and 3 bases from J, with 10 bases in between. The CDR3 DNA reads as TGTGCCAGCAGCCAAGTCGGGTCCCTCTACGAGCAGTACTTC. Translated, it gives CASSQVGSLYEQYF.